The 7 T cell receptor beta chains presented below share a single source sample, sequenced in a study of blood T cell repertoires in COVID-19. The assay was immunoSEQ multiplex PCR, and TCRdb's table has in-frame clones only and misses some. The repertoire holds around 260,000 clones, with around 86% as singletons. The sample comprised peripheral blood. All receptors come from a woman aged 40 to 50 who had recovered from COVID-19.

The CDR3 DNA reads TGTGCCAGTAGTATAACCGGGACAGTCTATAGCAATCAGCCCCAGCATTTT. The encoded protein is CASSITGTVYSNQPQHF. The J gene is TRBJ1-5, the V gene TRBV19; 7 nucleotides match TRBD1. In germline, CDR1 is LNHDA, CDR2 SQIVND (reference sequence). The CDR3 has 17 residues. V trimming: 2 bases; J trimming: 0 bases; junction bases outside the gene matches: 7.

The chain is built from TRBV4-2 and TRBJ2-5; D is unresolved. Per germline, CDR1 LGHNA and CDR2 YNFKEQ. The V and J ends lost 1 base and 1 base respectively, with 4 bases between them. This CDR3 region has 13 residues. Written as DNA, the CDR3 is TGTGCCAGCAGCCAAGGCAGCCAAGAGACCCAGTACTTC. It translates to CASSQGSQETQYF.

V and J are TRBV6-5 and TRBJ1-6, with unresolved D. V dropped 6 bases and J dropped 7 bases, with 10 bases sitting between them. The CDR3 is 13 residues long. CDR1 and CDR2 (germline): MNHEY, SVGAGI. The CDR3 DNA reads TGTGCCAGCAGCTCCACGGGGAATTCACCCCTCCACTTT. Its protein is CASSSTGNSPLHF.

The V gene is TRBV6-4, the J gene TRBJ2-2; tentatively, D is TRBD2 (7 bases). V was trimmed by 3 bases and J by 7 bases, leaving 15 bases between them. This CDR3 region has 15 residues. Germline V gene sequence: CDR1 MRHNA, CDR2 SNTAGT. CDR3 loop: CASSDNGGPGGELFF. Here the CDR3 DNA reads TGTGCCAGCAGTGATAACGGGGGGCCAGGCGGGGAGCTGTTTTTT.

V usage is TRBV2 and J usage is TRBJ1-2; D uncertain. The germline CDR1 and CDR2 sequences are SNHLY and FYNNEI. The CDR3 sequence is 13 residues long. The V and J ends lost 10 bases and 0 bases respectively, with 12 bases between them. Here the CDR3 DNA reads TGTGCCACCAAGACACCTACTAACTATGGCTACACCTTC. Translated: CATKTPTNYGYTF.

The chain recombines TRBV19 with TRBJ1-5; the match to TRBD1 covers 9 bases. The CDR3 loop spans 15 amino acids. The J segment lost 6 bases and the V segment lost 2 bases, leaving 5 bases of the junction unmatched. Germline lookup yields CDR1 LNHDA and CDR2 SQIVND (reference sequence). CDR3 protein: CASSITGGRGQPQHF. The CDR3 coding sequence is TGTGCCAGTAGTATAACAGGGGGCAGGGGTCAGCCCCAGCATTTT.

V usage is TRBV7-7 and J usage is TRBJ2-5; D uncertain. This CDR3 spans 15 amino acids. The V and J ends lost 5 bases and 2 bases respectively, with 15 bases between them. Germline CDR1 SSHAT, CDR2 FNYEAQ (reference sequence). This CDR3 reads CASSPLPTVQETQYF. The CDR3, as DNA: TGTGCCAGCAGCCCCCTTCCCACAGTTCAAGAGACCCAGTACTTC.